The 27 T cell receptor beta chains presented below share a single source sample, sequenced in a study of cytomegalovirus exposure and HLA in healthy donors. Primers included in the PCR were 60 Vbeta and 13 Jbeta primers. Some clones are missing from TCRdb's copy, which holds only in-frame ones; the method was immunoSEQ multiplex PCR. The table includes about 140,000 clones, 80% detected once. Sequenced material: PBMCs. Every receptor here comes from a male donor in good health and CMV-seropositive.

Comments on this clone: A junction boundary mismatches the germline segment, possibly from a read error. The J gene is TRBJ1-4, the V gene TRBV7-9, with D maybe TRBD1 (6 bases). The CDR3 is 18 amino acids. Germline V CDR1 and CDR2: SEHNR, FQNEAQ (reference sequence). The CDR3 region is CSSSLANDRTATNEKLFF. For the CDR3, the DNA is TGTTCCAGCAGCTTAGCTAACGACAGGACTGCAACTAATGAAAAACTGTTTTTT.

The V and J genes are TRBV5-1 and TRBJ2-7; 16 bases fit TRBD2. Losses at the gene ends were 6 bases for V and 2 bases for J; bases not matched to a gene: 2. The CDR3 length is 15 residues. The V gene's germline CDR1 is SGHRS and CDR2 YFSETQ. This chain's CDR3 is CASIGTSGGAYEQYF. The CDR3 nucleotides are TGCGCCAGCATCGGGACTAGCGGGGGGGCCTACGAGCAGTACTTC.

This chain links TRBV7-2 with TRBJ2-7; a weak D match, TRBD1 (5 bases). Looked up from germline, CDR1 is SGHTA and CDR2 is FQGNSA. This CDR3 spans 16 amino acids. Trimming took off 2 bases at V and 5 bases at J, with 19 bases between the two ends. CDR3 DNA: TGTGCCAGCAGCTTATTTTCCGCAGGGCGAACCCACGAGCAGTACTTC. It is translated as CASSLFSAGRTHEQYF. Using reference TRBV7-2 and TRBJ2-7 for the parts outside the CDR3, the full variable domain is GAGVSQSPSNKVTEKGKDVELRCDPISGHTALYWYRQSLGQGLEFLIYFQGNSAPDKSGLPSDRFSAERTGGSVSTLTIQRTQQEDSAVYLCASSLFSAGRTHEQYFGPGTRLTVT.

The chain uses TRBV19 and TRBJ1-5, with TRBD1 as a possible D gene (6 bases). The length of the CDR3 is 13 residues. Trimming removed 5 bases from V and 5 bases from J, with 10 bases in between. Germline CDR1 is LNHDA and CDR2 is SQIVND (reference sequence). CDR3 loop: CASSGQSDQPQHF. The CDR3, as DNA: TGTGCCAGTAGTGGACAGTCTGATCAGCCCCAGCATTTT.

The chain couples TRBV2 to TRBJ1-2; possible D gene TRBD1, 5 bases. The CDR3 loop spans 13 amino acids. The V and J ends lost 4 bases and 5 bases respectively, with 11 bases between them. The germline CDR1 and CDR2 sequences are SNHLY and FYNNEI. This CDR3 is CASSGDGRYGYTF. CDR3 bases: TGTGCCAGCAGTGGGGACGGGAGATATGGCTACACCTTC. Full variable domain (outside the CDR3, taken from reference TRBV2 and TRBJ1-2): EPEVTQTPSHQVTQMGQEVILRCVPISNHLYFYWYRQILGQKVEFLVSFYNNEISEKSEIFDDQFSVERPDGSNFTLKIRSTKLEDSAMYFCASSGDGRYGYTFGSGTRLTVV.

The chain uses TRBV6-1 and TRBJ1-5; 8 bases fit TRBD1. V lost 3 bases to trimming and J lost 7 bases; unmatched junction nucleotides: 5. The germline V gene has CDR1 MNHNS and CDR2 SASEGT. The CDR3 length is 14 residues. The CDR3 coding sequence is TGTGCCAGCAGTGACGGACAGGGATGGCAGCCCCAGCATTTT. As protein: CASSDGQGWQPQHF.

This chain joins TRBV5-6 and TRBJ1-1; D is undetermined. Germline loops: CDR1 SGHDT, CDR2 YYEEEE. Deletions cut 4 bases from V and 2 bases from J, with 9 bases between. This CDR3 is built from 13 residues. CDR3 protein: CASSPLLNTEAFF. CDR3 coding DNA: TGTGCCAGCAGCCCGCTCCTAAACACTGAAGCTTTCTTT.

This sequence joins TRBV21-1 and TRBJ1-1; no check of the table's D call, TRBD1, against the DNA was made. TRBV21-1 is flagged as a pseudogene. The CDR3 contains 18 residues. CDR3 residues: CASSKEAGTGWRNTEAFF. The CDR3 DNA follows: TGTGCCAGCAGCAAAGAGGCCGGGACAGGGTGGAGGAACACTGAAGCTTTCTTT.

The rearrangement links TRBV4-1 to TRBJ2-1; 7 nucleotides agree with TRBD2. Trimming cost V 2 bases and J 8 bases; bases outside gene matches: 21. This CDR3 has 19 residues. Looked up from germline, CDR1 is MGHRA and CDR2 is YSYEKL. Here the CDR3 reads CASSQSPVGLSSFRHEQFF. CDR3 coding DNA: TGCGCCAGCAGCCAATCACCCGTGGGACTATCCTCATTTAGGCATGAGCAGTTCTTC.

The chain carries TRBV5-6 and TRBJ1-2, with 8 bases lining up with TRBD1. There are 15 residues in the CDR3. V shed 3 bases, J shed 8 bases, and the junction held 12 bases outside the gene matches. CDR1 and CDR2 (germline): SGHDT, YYEEEE. CDR3 bases: TGTGCCAGCAGCTGGGGGGACAGGAGTCTATGGGGCTACACCTTC. Its translation is CASSWGDRSLWGYTF.

This rearrangement joins TRBV11-2 to TRBJ2-5, with D perhaps matching TRBD2 (6 bases). The CDR3 covers 14 residues. Trimming stripped 3 bases from V and 1 base from J, with 9 bases between. Germline assignment: CDR1 SGHAT and CDR2 FQNNGV. CDR3 DNA: TGTGCCAGCAGCTTCGCGGGAATCCAAGAGACCCAGTACTTC. This sequence encodes CASSFAGIQETQYF.

The chain has TRBV10-3 and TRBJ1-6, with 10 bases that match TRBD1. CDR1 is ENHRY and CDR2 is SYGVKD in the germline V gene. Germline trimming cut 8 bases from V and 8 bases from J; bases unmatched to any gene: 9. This CDR3 spans 15 amino acids. CDR3 region: CAIGGADRGDSPLHF. The CDR3 DNA reads TGTGCCATCGGAGGCGCGGACAGGGGGGATTCACCCCTCCACTTT.

J is TRBJ1-3 and V is TRBV6-5, with unresolved D. CDR1 is MNHEY, CDR2 SVGAGI, per germline. Trimming removed 6 bases at V and 6 bases at J, with 15 bases between. The CDR3 loop spans 14 amino acids. The DNA for the CDR3 is TGTGCCAGCAGACCAAAAGGACTTGAAAACACCATATATTTT. Translating gives CASRPKGLENTIYF.

The rearrangement uses TRBV18 and TRBJ2-7; D is perhaps TRBD2 (6 bases). Germline CDR1 and CDR2: KGHSH and LQKENI. The CDR3 covers 16 residues. Trimming shortened V by 0 bases and J by 5 bases, and 17 bases separated the two germline ends. The chain's CDR3 is CASSPPGMGGKNEQYF. DNA of the CDR3: TGTGCCAGCTCACCACCGGGCATGGGAGGAAAGAACGAGCAGTACTTC.

With respect to this clone: Within the sample, other DNA sequences also encode this same CDR3. This chain links TRBV7-2 with TRBJ1-3; no clear D. Trimming left V 1 base short and J 4 bases short, with 5 bases between. The CDR3 length is 13 residues. Germline V CDR1 and CDR2: SGHTA, FQGNSA. In DNA, the CDR3 is TGTGCCAGCAGCTTAGGGCAGGGAAACACCATATATTTT. Amino acid sequence: CASSLGQGNTIYF.

The V and J genes are TRBV11-3 and TRBJ1-1; no firm D call. The CDR3 loop spans 13 amino acids. V was clipped by 5 bases and J by 1 base, with 8 bases between them. CDR1 SGHNT and CDR2 YENEEA come from the germline V gene. Here the CDR3 reads CASSGQENTEAFF. The CDR3 DNA follows: TGTGCCAGCAGCGGGCAGGAGAACACTGAAGCTTTCTTT.

This chain links TRBV4-1 with TRBJ2-7, with a tentative D call TRBD2 (5 bases). The CDR3 is made up of 16 amino acids. The V gene's germline CDR1 is MGHRA and CDR2 YSYEKL. Trimming cost V 0 bases and J 4 bases, with 16 bases left between them. The DNA of the CDR3 is TGCGCCAGCAGCCAAGAAGGTTGGGATGGGGAGTACGAGCAGTACTTC. Protein: CASSQEGWDGEYEQYF.

This clone was picked up a small number of times. The chain is built from TRBV6-4 and TRBJ2-2, with D perhaps matching TRBD1 (6 bases). Germline loops: CDR1 MRHNA, CDR2 SNTAGT. V was clipped by 5 bases and J by 3 bases, with 10 bases between them. This CDR3 is 14 amino acids long. The CDR3 coding sequence is TGTGCCAGCAGTCCAGGGGCCGACACCGGGGAGCTGTTTTTT. Translation gives CASSPGADTGELFF.

This clone was detected only a few times. The gene calls are TRBV6-1 and TRBJ1-3, with a weak D call TRBD1 (5 bases). The CDR3 loop spans 17 amino acids. Germline values: CDR1 MNHNS, CDR2 SASEGT. Trimming removed 2 bases from V and 0 bases from J, with 14 bases in between. The CDR3 spells CASSEWSGPYSGNTIYF. In DNA form, the CDR3 reads TGTGCCAGCAGTGAATGGTCAGGGCCGTACTCTGGAAACACCATATATTTT.

V and J are TRBV6-5 and TRBJ1-1; 7 bases fit TRBD1. The CDR3 is 15 residues long. J was trimmed by 5 bases and V by 0 bases; bases with no gene match: 6. Germline assignment: CDR1 MNHEY and CDR2 SVGAGI. CDR3 region: CASSYSTGRLTEAFF. The CDR3 coding sequence is TGTGCCAGCAGTTACTCGACAGGGAGGCTAACTGAAGCTTTCTTT.

The chain carries TRBV9 and TRBJ2-1; possibly TRBD1 for D (5 bases). CDR1 is SGDLS and CDR2 is YYNGEE in the germline V gene. Deletions cut 2 bases from V and 6 bases from J, with 12 bases between. This CDR3 is built from 14 residues. The CDR3 DNA reads as TGTGCCAGCAGCGTGGGGCAGTGGGGCAATGAGCAGTTCTTC. Amino acids: CASSVGQWGNEQFF. The complete variable domain, with remaining parts taken from reference TRBV9 and TRBJ2-1, reads DSGVTQTPKHLITATGQRVTLRCSPRSGDLSVYWYQQSLDQGLQFLIQYYNGEERAKGNILERFSAQQFPDLHSELNLSSLELGDSALYFCASSVGQWGNEQFFGPGTRLTVL.

V usage is TRBV18 and J usage is TRBJ1-5; no clear D gene. From germline, CDR1 is KGHSH and CDR2 LQKENI. V gave up 5 bases and J gave up 0 bases, with 14 bases separating them. The CDR3 contains 16 residues. CDR3 amino acids: CASSIGSDLSNQPQHF. CDR3 DNA: TGTGCCAGCTCAATTGGGAGCGACCTTAGCAATCAGCCCCAGCATTTT.

The chain links TRBV6-5 to TRBJ1-2; D is uncertain. CDR3 length: 13 amino acids. Germline CDR1 reads MNHEY; CDR2 reads SVGAGI. The ends were cut back, 8 bases at V and 4 bases at J, with 14 bases in the middle. The CDR3 DNA sequence: TGTGCCAGCCGGATAACAGAGACCTATGGCTACACCTTC. Residues: CASRITETYGYTF.

The chain employs TRBV6-5 and TRBJ1-5; no clear D gene. Germline CDR1 reads MNHEY; CDR2 reads SVGAGI. Trimming cost V 8 bases and J 6 bases, with 17 bases left between them. This CDR3 has 14 residues. The CDR3 DNA follows: TGTGCCAGCGGGTCCCTTGACTCGGGTCAGCCCCAGCATTTT. Translation: CASGSLDSGQPQHF.

This clone was observed a single time. The rearrangement joins TRBV9 to TRBJ2-3; TRBD1 agrees at 10 bases. V lost 4 bases and J lost 3; bases outside the gene matches: 26. CDR3 length: 22 amino acids. In germline, CDR1 is SGDLS, CDR2 YYNGEE. The CDR3 nucleotides read TGTGCCAGCAGCCCTGAAAAACGACAGGGGGCTTTGACGGGCTCAGGTACAGATACGCAGTATTTT. Protein product: CASSPEKRQGALTGSGTDTQYF. The full variable domain, rest sourced from reference TRBV9 and TRBJ2-3, is DSGVTQTPKHLITATGQRVTLRCSPRSGDLSVYWYQQSLDQGLQFLIQYYNGEERAKGNILERFSAQQFPDLHSELNLSSLELGDSALYFCASSPEKRQGALTGSGTDTQYFGPGTRLTVL.

V gene TRBV7-2 combines with J gene TRBJ2-7, with TRBD1 matching over 7 bases. Germline V lookup: CDR1 SGHTA, CDR2 FQGNSA. There are 16 residues in the CDR3. J lost 6 bases, V lost 3 bases, and 14 bases had no gene match. CDR3 in amino acids: CASSFARHSDRAEQYF. The CDR3, as DNA: TGTGCCAGCAGCTTTGCCAGACACTCCGACAGGGCCGAGCAGTACTTC.

The rearrangement joins TRBV6-5 to TRBJ2-5; 7 bases are a match to TRBD2. V was pared by 5 bases and J by 2 bases, with 8 bases of the junction left unmatched. CDR1 MNHEY and CDR2 SVGAGI come from the germline V gene. The CDR3 runs 15 residues. CDR3 region: CASSREPSGQETQYF. The CDR3 DNA is TGTGCCAGCAGTCGAGAACCTAGCGGACAAGAGACCCAGTACTTC.